This T cell receptor beta chain was sequenced for a study of blood T cell repertoires in COVID-19. This clone was counted only a few times. Clones were sequenced by immunoSEQ multiplex PCR, and TCRdb holds only the in-frame ones, with some missing. The table shows more than 250,000 clones, with about 87% occurring only once. Recruited during active infection, patients (from Seattle) were subsequently followed longitudinally. Germline CDR1 LGHDT, CDR2 YNNKEL (reference sequence). Trimming left V 4 bases short and J 3 bases short, with 12 bases between. The CDR3 loop spans 14 amino acids. V gene TRBV3-1 (or the pseudogene TRBV3-2) combines with J gene TRBJ1-2; the D gene is possibly TRBD1 (5 bases). Sequencing was performed on peripheral blood. The receptor was isolated from a woman in her twenties or thirties with COVID-19, enrolled during active disease. This CDR3 reads CASSPLGGDYGYTF. The DNA of the CDR3 is TGTGCCAGCAGCCCGCTGGGGGGGGACTATGGCTACACCTTC.